One and the same sample provided the 25 T cell receptor beta chains below, sequenced in a study of cytotoxic CD8 clonotypes in ibrutinib-treated CLL. The data were produced by immunoSEQ multiplex PCR, yet TCRdb's version contains in-frame clones alone and is incomplete. Here the sample spans about 130,000 clones, around 84% being singletons. The sample here was PBMCs, taken after 24 months of ibrutinib treatment. The receptors shown here come from a human donor with chronic lymphocytic leukemia.

The CDR3 sequence is CASSPTQGWNSPLHF. The CDR3 DNA reads TGTGCCAGCAGCCCCACACAGGGCTGGAATTCACCCCTCCACTTT. The rearrangement links TRBV7-9 to TRBJ1-6; D is possibly TRBD1 (6 bases). The CDR3 runs 15 residues. Germline-derived CDR1 and CDR2 are SEHNR and FQNEAQ (reference sequence). V lost 5 bases and J lost 7, with 15 bases in between.

This clone was seen just once. This chain connects TRBV13 to TRBJ1-1; D perhaps matches TRBD1 (5 bases). The CDR3 spans 14 residues. Germline V lookup: CDR1 PRHDT, CDR2 FYEKMQ (reference sequence). With 5 bases removed from V and 4 bases from J, the gap between germline ends came to 14 bases. CDR3 in DNA: TGTGCCAGCAGCCCCCAGGGCCGGGGCACTGAAGCTTTCTTT. It translates to CASSPQGRGTEAFF.

This sequence joins TRBV19 and TRBJ1-5; a weak D match, TRBD1 (5 bases). The germline V gene has CDR1 LNHDA and CDR2 SQIVND (reference sequence). Trimming cost V 5 bases and J 8 bases, with 19 bases left between them. This CDR3 has 15 amino acids. The CDR3 DNA reads as TGTGCCAGTAGTCCGCCCAACCTGACAGTTAAGCCCCAGCATTTT. Its translation is CASSPPNLTVKPQHF.

The rearrangement links TRBV7-6 to TRBJ1-1; 7 positions agree with TRBD1. Germline CDR1 SGHVS, CDR2 FNYEAQ. Unmatched junction bases numbered 10, after V lost 3 bases and J lost 0 bases. This CDR3 comprises 17 residues. In nucleotides, the CDR3 is TGTGCCAGCAGCTTCGTCTGGCAGGGGGGAATGAACACTGAAGCTTTCTTT. Translated, it gives CASSFVWQGGMNTEAFF.

V is TRBV29-1 and J is TRBJ2-1; 13 nucleotides match TRBD2. CDR3 length: 15 amino acids. Germline CDR1 SQVTM, CDR2 ANQGSEA. V dropped 6 bases and J dropped 4; count of bases not matched to a gene: 6. The CDR3 loop reads CSVTSGGAVYNEQFF. The CDR3 DNA sequence: TGCAGCGTCACTAGCGGGGGGGCTGTATACAATGAGCAGTTCTTC.

The rearrangement uses TRBV7-6 and TRBJ2-7, with D maybe TRBD1 (5 bases). Trimming took off 2 bases at V and 5 bases at J, with 13 bases between the two ends. The CDR3 loop spans 14 amino acids. Germline V gene lookup returns CDR1 SGHVS and CDR2 FNYEAQ. The CDR3 protein is CASSLIEGAHEQYF. The DNA for the CDR3 is TGTGCCAGCAGCTTAATCGAAGGGGCCCACGAGCAGTACTTC.

J is TRBJ2-3 and V is TRBV10-1, with TRBD2 matching 11 bases. V was pared by 2 bases and J by 0 bases, with 4 bases of the junction left unmatched. CDR1 is WNHNN, CDR2 SYGVQD, per germline (reference sequence). There are 17 residues in the CDR3. The CDR3 sequence is CASSEGLAGGSTDTQYF. The CDR3 nucleotides read TGCGCCAGCAGTGAGGGATTAGCGGGGGGGAGCACAGATACGCAGTATTTT.

Concerning this clone: The same CDR3 arises from other DNA sequences in this sample as well. The V call is TRBV6-6, the J call TRBJ1-5, with D unresolved. Looked up from germline, CDR1 is MNHNY and CDR2 is SVGAGI (reference sequence). The CDR3 covers 12 residues. V was shortened by 3 bases and J by 5 bases, with 5 bases between the two germline ends. The CDR3, as DNA: TGTGCCAGCAGTTATGGAGATCAGCCCCAGCATTTT. Translated: CASSYGDQPQHF.

The chain is built from TRBV10-3 and TRBJ2-7; TRBD1 matches at 8 bases. The CDR3 runs to 15 residues. Germline V gene sequence: CDR1 ENHRY, CDR2 SYGVKD. The trim removed 2 bases at V and 2 bases at J, leaving 5 bases unmatched. As DNA, the CDR3 is TGTGCCATCAGTGAGAGCCAGGGGGCCCCCTACGAGCAGTACTTC. This translates into CAISESQGAPYEQYF.

The CDR3 region has the DNA TGTGCCAGCGATAATCTCAACTATGGCTACACCTTC. Translating gives CASDNLNYGYTF. The chain links TRBV2 to TRBJ1-2; D gene unclear. Per the germline V gene, CDR1 is SNHLY and CDR2 is FYNNEI. Trimming cost V 8 bases and J 2 bases, with 9 bases left between them. The CDR3 is 12 residues long.

This clone was counted once. CDR3 nucleotide sequence: TGTGCCAGCAGCCCAAGGGGGGACTCCACAGATACGCAGTATTTT. Amino acid sequence: CASSPRGDSTDTQYF. The chain uses TRBV9 and TRBJ2-3; D possibly uses TRBD1 or TRBD2 (6 bases each). The CDR3 length is 15 residues. The V end lost 4 bases, the J end lost 2 bases, and 14 bases lay between the germline ends. The germline gives CDR1 SGDLS, CDR2 YYNGEE.

This clone occurred a few times. The chain links TRBV7-6 to TRBJ1-6; D possibly corresponds to TRBD1 (5 bases). CDR3 size: 14 residues. V gave up 2 bases and J gave up 8 bases, with 10 bases separating them. Germline CDR1 SGHVS, CDR2 FNYEAQ. CDR3 in DNA: TGTGCCAGCAGCTTACAGGGTACCCATTCACCCCTCCACTTT. Translating gives CASSLQGTHSPLHF.

This chain links TRBV27 with TRBJ2-7; tentatively, D is TRBD1 (6 bases). CDR1 and CDR2 (germline): MNHEY, SMNVEV (reference sequence). The CDR3 contains 17 residues. Trimming stripped 1 base from V and 7 bases from J, with 23 bases between. In nucleotides, the CDR3 is TGTGCCAGCAGTTTATGGGGGCTGACAGACTACGGCGGGGAGCAGTACTTC. It codes for CASSLWGLTDYGGEQYF.

The V call is TRBV2, the J call TRBJ2-7; D uncertain. The CDR3 is 12 amino acids. V was cut by 2 bases and J by 3 bases, with 5 bases left in between. Germline V gene lookup returns CDR1 SNHLY and CDR2 FYNNEI. The CDR3 here is CASSETVYEQYF. The CDR3 region has the DNA TGTGCCAGCAGTGAAACAGTCTACGAGCAGTACTTC.

This chain joins TRBV19 and TRBJ1-1, with 7 bases fitting TRBD1. This CDR3 is 14 amino acids long. V trimming: 5 bases; J trimming: 9 bases; junction bases outside the gene matches: 12. Germline CDR1 LNHDA, CDR2 SQIVND (reference sequence). CDR3 region: CASSEDRRMSKAFF. The CDR3 DNA sequence: TGTGCCAGTAGTGAGGACAGGCGGATGAGTAAAGCTTTCTTT.

J is TRBJ1-1 and V is TRBV5-5, with D tentatively TRBD1 (6 bases). Trimming stripped 5 bases from V and 0 bases from J, with 14 bases between. CDR1 is SGHKS and CDR2 is YYEKEE in the germline V gene (reference sequence). This CDR3 spans 15 amino acids. CDR3: CASSPIGQLNTEAFF. CDR3 sequence (DNA): TGTGCCAGCAGTCCTATTGGACAGCTGAACACTGAAGCTTTCTTT.

The chain employs TRBV11-3 and TRBJ1-1; no clear D gene. This CDR3 is 14 amino acids long. V lost 1 base and J 4 bases, leaving 10 bases between the germline ends. Germline loops: CDR1 SGHNT, CDR2 YENEEA. CDR3: CASSLGGPGTEAFF. The CDR3 nucleotides are TGTGCCAGCAGCTTAGGAGGGCCGGGCACTGAAGCTTTCTTT.

The chain combines TRBV7-2 with TRBJ1-5; D gene uncertain. The CDR3 is 15 amino acids. Germline loops: CDR1 SGHTA, CDR2 FQGNSA. Trimming took 0 bases from V and 5 from J, leaving 11 bases between them. The CDR3 DNA is TGTGCCAGCAGCTTAGCACAGTTTGGGGATCAGCCCCAGCATTTT. It yields the protein CASSLAQFGDQPQHF.

This chain connects TRBV9 to TRBJ2-7; D might be TRBD1 (5 bases). This CDR3 spans 14 amino acids. Trimming removed 6 bases at V and 5 bases at J, with 18 bases between. Germline lookup yields CDR1 SGDLS and CDR2 YYNGEE. The CDR3 loop reads CASNTGRVRDEQYF. The DNA for the CDR3 is TGTGCCAGCAACACGGGCAGGGTCCGCGACGAGCAGTACTTC. The complete variable domain, with remaining parts taken from reference TRBV9 and TRBJ2-7, reads DSGVTQTPKHLITATGQRVTLRCSPRSGDLSVYWYQQSLDQGLQFLIQYYNGEERAKGNILERFSAQQFPDLHSELNLSSLELGDSALYFCASNTGRVRDEQYFGPGTRLTVT.

This chain connects TRBV7-2 to TRBJ2-1, with D possibly matching TRBD2 (5 bases). Germline V gives CDR1 SGHTA, CDR2 FQGNSA. The CDR3 loop spans 15 amino acids. Trimming stripped 5 bases from V and 4 bases from J, with 15 bases between. The CDR3, as DNA: TGTGCCAGCAGCGACGCATCTAGGAGGTACAATGAGCAGTTCTTC. As protein: CASSDASRRYNEQFF.

Notes on this clone: The junction departs from the called germline gene at one end, perhaps through a read error. The V and J genes are TRBV5-1 and TRBJ2-3; maybe TRBD1 (6 bases). Germline V gene lookup returns CDR1 SGHRS and CDR2 YFSETQ. This CDR3 is built from 15 residues. CDR3 nucleotides: TGTGCCAGCAGCCGACGACAGGTGATCGCAGATACGCAGTATTTT. Amino acid sequence: CASSRRQVIADTQYF.

This clone occurred once. The V call is TRBV6-5, the J call TRBJ2-5, with D unresolved. Germline V CDR1 and CDR2: MNHEY, SVGAGI. V lost 4 bases and J lost 5, with 14 bases in between. The length of the CDR3 is 14 residues. The CDR3 is CASSWLAGGETQYF. The CDR3 DNA reads as TGTGCCAGCAGTTGGCTGGCTGGCGGTGAGACCCAGTACTTC.

This clone was recorded only once. This rearrangement joins TRBV19 to TRBJ2-3; D might be TRBD1 (5 bases). Trimming removed 5 bases from V and 12 bases from J, with 18 bases in between. Germline assignment: CDR1 LNHDA and CDR2 SQIVND (reference sequence). The CDR3 has 13 amino acids. CDR3 nucleotide sequence: TGTGCCAGTAGTCCTTCTGGGGCAGGGCTCCAGTATTTT. Encoded protein: CASSPSGAGLQYF.

The V and J genes are TRBV16 and TRBJ2-7, with D possibly called TRBD1 or TRBD2 (5 bases each). V gave up 3 bases and J gave up 4 bases, with 16 bases separating them. This CDR3 comprises 15 residues. In germline, CDR1 is KGHSY, CDR2 FQNENV. CDR3 bases: TGTGCCAGCAGCCAGGGAGCGATGCAGGGATACGAGCAGTACTTC. Its protein product is CASSQGAMQGYEQYF.

CDR3 protein: CASSINWGNTEAFF. As DNA, the CDR3 is TGTGCCAGTAGTATCAACTGGGGCAACACTGAAGCTTTCTTT. The J gene is TRBJ1-1, the V gene TRBV19, with a weak D call TRBD1 (5 bases). The V end was cut by 3 bases, the J end by 2 bases, with 10 bases between. The CDR3 totals 14 residues. Germline loops: CDR1 LNHDA, CDR2 SQIVND (reference sequence).